The 5 T cell receptor beta chains in this list originate from one sample, sequenced in a study of T cells in Graves' hyperthyroidism and ophthalmopathy. Amplified regions were TCR beta CDR3 sequences from RNA transcripts. An initial round of RT-PCR targeting the TCR CDR3 relied on the HTBI primer set. TCRdb re-called the multiplex PCR reads with MiXCR, one entry per CDR3 protein. The sample yields about 560,000 distinct CDR3 sequences, approximately 16% seen once. Sequencing used blood. Receptors originate from a woman younger than 35 with Graves' hyperthyroidism.

This CDR3 is CASSRTVGETQYF. The CDR3 coding sequence is TGTGCCAGCAGTCGGACAGTTGGAGAGACCCAGTACTTC. V and J are TRBV6-1 and TRBJ2-5, with D possibly being TRBD1 (6 bases). Looked up from germline, CDR1 is MNHNS and CDR2 is SASEGT. The CDR3 length is 13 residues. V was shortened by 5 bases and J by 4 bases, with 11 bases between the two germline ends.

In its sample, this clonotype was seen a few times. The CDR3 DNA reads as TGTGCCAGCACCCAGGCTAGAAAGGACGACAATGAGCAGTTCTTC. It codes for CASTQARKDDNEQFF. The chain recombines TRBV28 with TRBJ2-1; D gene ambiguous. The V and J ends lost 7 bases and 5 bases respectively, with 18 bases between them. The CDR3 loop spans 15 amino acids. CDR1 is MDHEN, CDR2 SYDVKM, per germline.

The sample holds many counts of this clonotype. CDR3 DNA: TGTGCCAGCAGCATACAGAGATATAGCAATCAGCCCCAGCATTTT. Translated, it gives CASSIQRYSNQPQHF. The chain joins TRBV27 to TRBJ1-5; D remains ambiguous. This CDR3 spans 15 amino acids. The germline gives CDR1 MNHEY, CDR2 SMNVEV (reference sequence). The ends were cut back, 6 bases at V and 0 bases at J, with 12 bases in the middle.

The rearrangement joins TRBV14 to TRBJ2-7; D is possibly TRBD1 (6 bases). Germline CDR1 is SGHDN and CDR2 is FVKESK. CDR3 length: 15 amino acids. Trimming removed 0 bases from V and 3 bases from J, with 12 bases in between. CDR3 sequence (DNA): TGTGCCAGCAGCCAAGACCGGACAGACCTCTACGAGCAGTACTTC. Amino acid sequence: CASSQDRTDLYEQYF.

This chain joins TRBV11-3 and TRBJ1-2, with D unresolved. CDR3 size: 12 residues. The V gene lost 5 bases and the J gene lost 0 bases, with 4 bases spanning the gap. CDR1 and CDR2 (germline): SGHNT, YENEEA. The CDR3 here is CASSRANYGYTF. The CDR3 DNA reads as TGTGCCAGCAGCAGAGCTAACTATGGCTACACCTTC. Full variable domain (rest looked up from reference TRBV11-3 and TRBJ1-2): EAGVVQSPRYKIIEKKQPVAFWCNPISGHNTLYWYLQNLGQGPELLIRYENEEAVDDSQLPKDRFSAERLKGVDSTLKIQPAELGDSAVYLCASSRANYGYTFGSGTRLTVV.